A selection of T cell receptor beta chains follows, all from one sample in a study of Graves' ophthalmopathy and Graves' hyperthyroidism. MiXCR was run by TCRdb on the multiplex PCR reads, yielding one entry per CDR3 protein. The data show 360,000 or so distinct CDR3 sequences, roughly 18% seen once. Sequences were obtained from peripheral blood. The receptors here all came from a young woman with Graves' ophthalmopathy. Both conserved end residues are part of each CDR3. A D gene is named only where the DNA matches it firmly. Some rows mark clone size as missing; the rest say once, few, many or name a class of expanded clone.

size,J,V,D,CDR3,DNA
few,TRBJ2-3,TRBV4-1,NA,CASSQGLGGAEDTQYF,TGCGCCAGCAGCCAAGGACTTGGGGGGGCCGAAGATACGCAGTATTTT
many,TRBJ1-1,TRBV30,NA,CAWTWHTEAFF,TGTGCCTGGACTTGGCACACTGAAGCTTTCTTT
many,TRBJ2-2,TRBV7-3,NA,CASSLNRDRELFF,TGTGCCAGCAGCCTTAACAGGGATAGGGAGCTGTTTTTT
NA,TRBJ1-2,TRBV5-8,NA,CASSLVDSPNYGYTF,TGTGCCAGCAGCCTCGTGGACAGCCCTAACTATGGCTACACCTTC
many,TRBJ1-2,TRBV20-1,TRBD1,CSAPGQGGYGYTF,TGCAGTGCCCCTGGACAGGGGGGCTATGGCTACACCTTC
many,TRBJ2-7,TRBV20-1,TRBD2,CSHRPSGGGYEQYF,TGCAGCCATCGGCCTAGCGGGGGAGGCTACGAGCAGTACTTC
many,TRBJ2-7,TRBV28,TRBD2,CASSIISGIAYEQYF,TGTGCCAGCAGTATAATTAGCGGGATTGCCTACGAGCAGTACTTC
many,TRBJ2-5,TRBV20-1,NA,CSATPRGRETQYF,TGCAGTGCGACTCCCCGGGGGCGAGAGACCCAGTACTTC
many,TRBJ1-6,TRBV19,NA,CASSIEDFISPLHF,TGTGCCAGTAGTATTGAGGATTTCATTTCACCCCTCCACTTT
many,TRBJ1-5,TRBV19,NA,CASSSTGDQPQHF,TGTGCCAGTAGTTCCACAGGAGATCAGCCCCAGCATTTT
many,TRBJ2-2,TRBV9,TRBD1,CASSVASGGTGELFF,TGTGCCAGCAGCGTAGCCTCAGGGGGCACCGGGGAGCTGTTTTTT
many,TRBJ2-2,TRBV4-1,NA,CASSQEGSGELFF,TGCGCCAGCAGCCAAGAGGGAAGCGGGGAGCTGTTTTTT
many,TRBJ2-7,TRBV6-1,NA,CASSGPRQGSYEQYF,TGTGCCAGCAGTGGGCCCCGGCAGGGTTCCTACGAGCAGTACTTC